Below, 18 T cell receptor beta chains from the same sample are listed, as sequenced in a study of T cells after yellow fever vaccination. From the 5' RACE reads, TCRdb called clonotypes with MiXCR, one entry per CDR3 protein. The table records some 670,000 distinct CDR3 sequences, 9% to 15% of them present only once. The sample in question was PBMCs, obtained on the day of the yellow fever booster vaccination. The receptors here all came from a man aged 25-45 years who received the YFV17D yellow fever vaccine.

The gene calls are TRBV5-5 and TRBJ2-2; no firm D call. V was pared by 4 bases and J by 4 bases, with 17 bases between. The CDR3 has 16 amino acids. CDR1 and CDR2 from the germline V gene are SGHKS and YYEKEE (reference sequence). CDR3 coding DNA: TGTGCCAGCAGCCGAAAATTGGTGGTAGGCACCGGGGAGCTGTTTTTT. Its translation: CASSRKLVVGTGELFF.

The chain couples TRBV6-2 or TRBV6-3 to TRBJ2-7, with 13 bases that match TRBD2. The V segment lost 6 bases and the J segment 5 bases; nucleotides outside the gene matches: 4. The CDR3 covers 14 residues. CDR1 is MNHEY and CDR2 is SVGEGT in the germline V gene. DNA for the CDR3: TGTGCCAGCAGACACGGACTAGCGGGAGACGAGCAGTACTTC. This encodes CASRHGLAGDEQYF.

CDR3 protein: CASSLTGARSTDTQYF. The CDR3 DNA follows: TGTGCCAGCAGCCTTACAGGGGCGAGAAGCACAGATACGCAGTATTTT. This rearrangement joins TRBV27 to TRBJ2-3; 7 nucleotides agree with TRBD1. The CDR3 spans 16 residues. CDR1 is MNHEY and CDR2 is SMNVEV in the germline V gene (reference sequence). V was clipped by 6 bases and J by 0 bases; unmatched bases: 9.

This clonotype has more than one count but fewer than ten. The V and J genes are TRBV9 and TRBJ2-3; the match to TRBD1 covers 10 bases. The germline V gene has CDR1 SGDLS and CDR2 YYNGEE. The CDR3 runs to 17 residues. Losses at the gene ends were 4 bases for V and 5 bases for J; bases not matched to a gene: 13. CDR3 amino acids: CASSPPDRGWLGDTQYF. DNA for the CDR3: TGTGCCAGCAGCCCCCCGGACAGGGGGTGGCTGGGAGATACGCAGTATTTT.

The chain joins TRBV20-1 to TRBJ2-3; 7 bases map to TRBD2. V trimming: 1 base; J trimming: 2 bases; junction bases outside the gene matches: 6. Germline assignment: CDR1 DFQATT and CDR2 SNEGSKA (reference sequence). This CDR3 is built from 15 residues. The chain's CDR3 is CSARGSSGFTDTQYF. As DNA, the CDR3 is TGCAGTGCTAGAGGGTCTAGCGGCTTCACAGATACGCAGTATTTT.

This clonotype was observed a few times. The V call is TRBV18, the J call TRBJ2-7, with a tentative D call TRBD2 (5 bases). Germline V gives CDR1 KGHSH, CDR2 LQKENI. This CDR3 region has 16 residues. V was pared by 1 base and J by 0 bases, with 13 bases between. The CDR3 spells CASSPQGSSSSYEQYF. The CDR3 nucleotides read TGTGCCAGCTCACCACAAGGGAGTTCAAGCTCCTACGAGCAGTACTTC.

This clonotype was picked up a small number of times. V usage is TRBV20-1 and J usage is TRBJ2-1, with D unresolved. Between the trimmed V and J ends, which lost 5 bases and 3 bases, there was a span of 14 bases. CDR3 length equals 14 residues. The germline V gene has CDR1 DFQATT and CDR2 SNEGSKA (reference sequence). CDR3 region: CSAQERRVYNEQFF. The DNA of the CDR3 is TGCAGTGCTCAAGAGAGACGAGTCTACAATGAGCAGTTCTTC.

This clonotype was observed a few times. The gene calls are TRBV7-2 and TRBJ1-2; no reliable D call. Germline CDR1 and CDR2: SGHTA and FQGNSA. V lost 4 bases to trimming and J lost 5 bases, with 17 bases between them. The CDR3 is 15 amino acids. Here the CDR3 reads CASSSPVSRTYGYTF. CDR3 DNA: TGTGCCAGCAGCTCCCCTGTCAGCAGGACTTATGGCTACACCTTC.

This clonotype was found a few times. The chain combines TRBV20-1 with TRBJ2-1, with no clear D. The V end lost 3 bases, the J end lost 4 bases, and 16 bases lay between the germline ends. The CDR3 totals 15 residues. Germline V gene sequence: CDR1 DFQATT, CDR2 SNEGSKA (reference sequence). CDR3 protein: CSARGPRRLYNEQFF. The CDR3 DNA is TGCAGTGCTAGGGGCCCCCGGCGGTTATACAATGAGCAGTTCTTC.

This clonotype was detected a few times. This rearrangement joins TRBV6-1 to TRBJ2-7; a weak D match, TRBD2 (5 bases). The germline CDR1 and CDR2 sequences are MNHNS and SASEGT. V lost 11 bases and J lost 0, with 14 bases in between. The CDR3 length is 13 residues. The CDR3 DNA sequence: TGTGCCGTCGGTACCGGGGACTCCTACGAGCAGTACTTC. This sequence encodes CAVGTGDSYEQYF.

The sample holds one count of this clonotype. Being one base from a much bigger clone, this may be a read error. The chain joins TRBV18 to TRBJ2-3; TRBD1 agrees at 7 bases. CDR1 and CDR2 (germline): KGHSH, LQKENI. This CDR3 comprises 13 residues. The CDR3 region is CASSRQGSDTQCF. The CDR3 DNA reads TGTGCCAGCTCACGACAGGGAAGTGATACGCAGTGTTTT.

V gene TRBV6-2 or TRBV6-3 combines with J gene TRBJ2-2, with a tentative D call TRBD2 (6 bases). Germline V lookup: CDR1 MNHEY, CDR2 SVGEGT. V lost 6 bases to trimming and J lost 3 bases, with 11 bases between them. The CDR3 has 14 residues. CDR3 sequence: CASSSGLHTGELFF. The CDR3 nucleotides read TGTGCCAGCAGCTCGGGACTCCACACCGGGGAGCTGTTTTTT.

In this sample, this clonotype turned up a few times. V usage is TRBV3-1 and J usage is TRBJ2-7; D possibly corresponds to TRBD2 (6 bases). V lost 1 base and J lost 2, with 9 bases in between. The CDR3 loop spans 14 amino acids. Germline CDR1 is LGHDT and CDR2 is YNNKEL (reference sequence). The CDR3 DNA reads TGTGCCAGCAGCCAAGTGGAGGGGCCCTACGAGCAGTACTTC. Translating it yields CASSQVEGPYEQYF.

The rearrangement uses TRBV2 and TRBJ1-5, with D unresolved. CDR3 length: 14 residues. V gave up 7 bases and J gave up 0 bases, with 10 bases separating them. CDR1 SNHLY and CDR2 FYNNEI come from the germline V gene. The DNA of the CDR3 is TGTGCCAGCACCTGGATGGATAGCAATCAGCCCCAGCATTTT. Protein sequence: CASTWMDSNQPQHF.

A few counts support this clonotype. The chain couples TRBV7-2 to TRBJ2-7, with 7 bases that match TRBD1. Germline lookup yields CDR1 SGHTA and CDR2 FQGNSA. The CDR3 has 15 amino acids. Germline trimming cut 1 base from V and 4 bases from J; bases unmatched to any gene: 7. The CDR3 DNA follows: TGTGCCAGCAGCTTAGTTGGTGCCAGGGGGTACGAGCAGTACTTC. Residues: CASSLVGARGYEQYF.

This clonotype was seen more than once but under ten times. The V call is TRBV7-3, the J call TRBJ2-6; D gene uncertain. The CDR3 sequence is 15 residues long. Trimming removed 3 bases from V and 0 bases from J, with 6 bases in between. Germline CDR1 and CDR2: SGHTA and FQGTGA. The chain's CDR3 is CASSFYSSGANVLTF. The CDR3 DNA sequence: TGTGCCAGCAGCTTCTACAGCTCTGGGGCCAACGTCCTGACTTTC.

The V and J genes are TRBV5-1 and TRBJ2-1; D may match TRBD1 or TRBD2 (5 bases each). Germline V gene lookup returns CDR1 SGHRS and CDR2 YFSETQ. V shed 5 bases and J shed 8 bases, with 14 bases lying between them. This CDR3 is 13 amino acids long. CDR3 in amino acids: CASRAGSIHEQFF. CDR3 DNA sequence: TGCGCCAGCAGGGCAGGGAGTATTCATGAGCAGTTCTTC.

The chain combines TRBV19 with TRBJ2-4, with D perhaps TRBD1 (8 bases). The CDR3 is made up of 14 amino acids. V lost 7 bases to trimming and J lost 7 bases, with 17 bases between them. Germline V gene data show CDR1 as LNHDA and CDR2 as SQIVND (reference sequence). The CDR3 loop is CASNRGTNENIQYF. CDR3 DNA: TGTGCCAGTAACAGGGGGACTAATGAGAACATTCAGTACTTC.